The clone carrying this TCR beta chain was picked up one time. This specimen comes from a study of blood T cell repertoires in COVID-19. Study as a whole: Samples representing acute and convalescent COVID-19 were sourced from the United States, Italy and Spain. Sample material is recorded as cDNA or gDNA derived from T cells, B-cell-depleted T cells, or PBMCs.

Original methodology: Estimated nucleated cell counts came from reference gene primer amplification. Repertoires were generated with immunoSEQ multiplex PCR, while TCRdb's copy carries only in-frame clones and drops some. The V and J calls and clone size are taken from that table; D and trimming were inferred from the DNA. The sample has some 130,000 clones; around 81% are singletons. The CDR3 totals 12 residues. Germline assignment: CDR1 MNHEY and CDR2 SMNVEV (reference sequence). V lost 10 bases, J lost 4 bases, and 14 bases lay in between. Material: peripheral blood. The gene calls are TRBV27 and TRBJ2-7, with a weak D call TRBD1 (5 bases). The receptor was isolated from a woman in her sixties with active or convalescent COVID-19. CDR3 sequence (DNA): TGTGCCACCTTACCCAGGGATTACGAGCAGTACGTC. Translation gives CATLPRDYEQYV.